This entry is about one TCR beta chain. This CDR3 is 12 amino acids long. Trimming took off 7 bases at V and 10 bases at J, with 14 bases between the two ends. The germline V gene has CDR1 SGHTA and CDR2 FQGNSA. The data originate from a study of technical replicates of blood from several donors. Clones were sequenced by immunoSEQ multiplex PCR, and TCRdb holds only the in-frame ones, with some missing. The data contain about 81,000 clones, roughly four fifths of them singletons. V is TRBV7-2 and J is TRBJ2-1, with D maybe TRBD1 (6 bases). This clonotype originated in a human donor in good health. Some clones in this sample may be carry-over from other donors' samples. The material sequenced was PBMCs. The CDR3 sequence: CASTLTGEEQFF. The CDR3 nucleotides read TGTGCCAGCACCCTGACAGGAGAAGAGCAGTTCTTC.